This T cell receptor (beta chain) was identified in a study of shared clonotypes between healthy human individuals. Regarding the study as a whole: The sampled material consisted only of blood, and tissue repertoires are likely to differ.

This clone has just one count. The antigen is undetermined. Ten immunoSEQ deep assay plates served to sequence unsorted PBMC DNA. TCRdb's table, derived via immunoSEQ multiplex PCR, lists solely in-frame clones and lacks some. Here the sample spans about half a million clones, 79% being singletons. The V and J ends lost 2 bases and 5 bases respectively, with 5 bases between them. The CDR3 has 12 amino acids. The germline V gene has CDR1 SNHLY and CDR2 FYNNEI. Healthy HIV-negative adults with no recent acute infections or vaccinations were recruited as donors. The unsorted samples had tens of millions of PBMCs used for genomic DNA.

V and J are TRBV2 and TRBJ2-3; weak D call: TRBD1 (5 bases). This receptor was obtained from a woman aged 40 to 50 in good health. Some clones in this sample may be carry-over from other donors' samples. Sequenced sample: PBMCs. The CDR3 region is CASSERGDTQYF. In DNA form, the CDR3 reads TGTGCCAGCAGTGAAAGGGGAGATACGCAGTATTTT.